These 14 T cell receptor beta chains came from one sample sequenced in a study of T cell responses to AZD1222 COVID-19 vaccine. Method: immunoSEQ multiplex PCR; TCRdb's copy keeps in-frame clones and lacks some. The profile shows roughly 48,000 clones, approximately 90% of them singletons. Sample: peripheral blood, taken 28 days after the second AZD1222 dose. The receptor source for this set is an adult who received the AZD1222 COVID-19 vaccine.

This chain joins TRBV28 and TRBJ2-7; no reliable D call. This CDR3 has 15 residues. The V end was cut by 1 base, the J end by 0 bases, with 10 bases between. Looked up from germline, CDR1 is MDHEN and CDR2 is SYDVKM. The CDR3 bases are TGTGCCAGCAGTTTATCAGGCAGTCTCTCCTACGAGCAGTACTTC. It translates to CASSLSGSLSYEQYF.

The J gene is TRBJ1-5, the V gene TRBV10-1; D is undetermined. V lost 10 bases to trimming and J lost 7 bases, with 20 bases between them. The CDR3 is 14 residues long. The germline V gene encodes CDR1 WNHNN and CDR2 SYGVQD (reference sequence). The CDR3 region has the DNA TGCGCCACAGCGACCGGGGATCACGGCCAGCCCCAGCATTTT. Amino acid sequence: CATATGDHGQPQHF.

The chain is built from TRBV6-1 and TRBJ2-1; D unclear. The CDR3 loop spans 13 amino acids. Per the germline V gene, CDR1 is MNHNS and CDR2 is SASEGT. The germline V and J ends were trimmed by 1 base and 4 bases, with 5 bases remaining between them. The CDR3: CASSEVGYNEQFF. CDR3 nucleotides: TGTGCCAGCAGTGAAGTCGGGTACAATGAGCAGTTCTTC.

This chain links TRBV6-5 with TRBJ2-3; D is perhaps TRBD1 or TRBD2 (5 bases each). Trimming cost V 4 bases and J 6 bases, with 17 bases left between them. The CDR3 consists of 15 residues. Germline values: CDR1 MNHEY, CDR2 SVGAGI. The CDR3 coding sequence is TGTGCCAGCAGTTCCGGGACCCCCGATTGGGATACGCAGTATTTT. It specifies CASSSGTPDWDTQYF.

V usage is TRBV7-6 and J usage is TRBJ2-5; perhaps TRBD2 as D (5 bases). The germline V gene has CDR1 SGHVS and CDR2 FNYEAQ. The CDR3 totals 15 residues. Between the trimmed V and J ends, which lost 1 base and 3 bases, there was a span of 12 bases. The chain's CDR3 is CASSLVYTGKETQYF. The CDR3 nucleotides read TGTGCCAGCAGCTTAGTATATACGGGGAAAGAGACCCAGTACTTC.

V is TRBV11-2 and J is TRBJ2-1; D may correspond to TRBD1 or TRBD2 (5 bases each). The V gene lost 6 bases and the J gene lost 5 bases, with 14 bases spanning the gap. This CDR3 has 14 residues. CDR1 and CDR2 (germline): SGHAT, FQNNGV. CDR3 amino acids: CASSTRGDHNEQFF. The CDR3 bases are TGTGCCAGCAGTACCCGTGGGGACCACAATGAGCAGTTCTTC.

The genes are TRBV6-5 and TRBJ2-3, with TRBD1 matching over 7 bases. Germline values: CDR1 MNHEY, CDR2 SVGAGI. Germline trimming cut 6 bases from V and 0 bases from J; bases unmatched to any gene: 3. The CDR3 extends over 14 amino acids. CDR3 DNA sequence: TGTGCCAGCAGCCGACAGGGAAGCACAGATACGCAGTATTTT. Its translation: CASSRQGSTDTQYF.

The chain is built from TRBV6-5 and TRBJ1-1, with 8 bases identical to TRBD1. CDR3 length: 13 amino acids. The V gene end was trimmed by 5 bases and the J gene end by 3 bases; junction bases not matched to a gene: 2. Germline-derived CDR1 and CDR2 are MNHEY and SVGAGI. CDR3 nucleotides: TGTGCCAGCAGTCCAGGGGGCTACACTGAAGCTTTCTTT. It translates to CASSPGGYTEAFF.

V and J are TRBV28 and TRBJ1-5; 10 positions match TRBD1. CDR3 length: 15 residues. The germline V gene has CDR1 MDHEN and CDR2 SYDVKM. J gave up 5 bases and V 5 bases, and 6 bases lay outside the gene matches. This CDR3 is CASSIPTGGDQPQHF. Here the CDR3 DNA reads TGTGCCAGCAGTATTCCGACAGGGGGCGATCAGCCCCAGCATTTT.

The genes are TRBV7-2 and TRBJ1-6; D gene ambiguous. From germline, CDR1 is SGHTA and CDR2 FQGNSA. The CDR3 consists of 14 residues. Trimming stripped 1 base from V and 10 bases from J, with 11 bases between. The CDR3, as DNA: TGTGCCAGCAGCTTAGAAGGAGTGGGGTCACCCCTCCACTTT. This translates into CASSLEGVGSPLHF.

CDR3 nucleotides: TGCAGCGTTGGACTGGGGACTAGAGGGGACGAGCAGTACTTC. Protein product: CSVGLGTRGDEQYF. The V and J genes are TRBV29-1 and TRBJ2-7, with 8 positions matching TRBD2. This CDR3 contains 14 residues. The germline CDR1 and CDR2 sequences are SQVTM and ANQGSEA. The V and J ends lost 4 bases and 5 bases, in that order; junction bases with no gene match: 10.

The chain carries TRBV14 and TRBJ1-4, with D hard to call. CDR3 length: 16 residues. The ends were cut back, 4 bases at V and 3 bases at J, with 15 bases in the middle. Germline-derived CDR1 and CDR2 are SGHDN and FVKESK. In DNA, the CDR3 is TGTGCCAGCAGCCGGTTCAGGAGCGCATCTAATGAAAAACTGTTTTTT. This sequence encodes CASSRFRSASNEKLFF.

The V and J genes are TRBV10-3 and TRBJ2-3, with 12 nucleotides matching TRBD2. The J segment lost 6 bases and the V segment lost 4 bases, leaving 5 bases of the junction unmatched. The CDR3 totals 15 residues. The germline V gene encodes CDR1 ENHRY and CDR2 SYGVKD. CDR3 region: CAISGASGGADTQYF. The CDR3 DNA reads as TGTGCCATCAGTGGGGCTAGCGGGGGGGCGGATACGCAGTATTTT.

The chain employs TRBV6-5 and TRBJ1-1; 7 bases fit TRBD1. Germline CDR1 MNHEY, CDR2 SVGAGI. After removal of 8 bases from V and 5 bases from J, the junction contained 11 bases not matched to a gene. The CDR3 totals 14 residues. The CDR3 spells CASARQGLGTEAFF. CDR3 nucleotides: TGTGCCAGCGCCCGACAGGGTCTGGGGACTGAAGCTTTCTTT.